The 8 T cell receptor beta chains given below trace back to one sample, sequenced in a study of blood T cell repertoires in COVID-19. The data were produced by immunoSEQ multiplex PCR, yet TCRdb's version contains in-frame clones alone and is incomplete. The repertoire has a few hundred thousand clones, about 88% of them found once; the top ten carry 3% to 3.5%. Sequenced: peripheral blood. These receptors all stem from a man aged 55 to 70 with acute or convalescent COVID-19.

The chain couples TRBV5-1 to TRBJ2-3, with D tentatively TRBD2 (6 bases). The V gene's germline CDR1 is SGHRS and CDR2 YFSETQ. The CDR3 is 15 residues long. The V end was cut by 7 bases, the J end by 2 bases, with 17 bases between. In nucleotides, the CDR3 is TGCGCCAGCCTAGTCACGGGGGTCCCCACAGATACGCAGTATTTT. Amino acid sequence: CASLVTGVPTDTQYF.

The chain couples TRBV28 to TRBJ2-2; 10 nucleotides match TRBD1. The CDR3 consists of 19 residues. Trimming at V came to 3 bases and at J to 0 bases, leaving 10 bases not matched to a gene. The germline CDR1 and CDR2 sequences are MDHEN and SYDVKM. CDR3 residues: CASSFQLGGQGPNTGELFF. As DNA, the CDR3 is TGTGCCAGCAGTTTTCAATTGGGGGGACAGGGGCCGAACACCGGGGAGCTGTTTTTT.

Written as DNA, the CDR3 is TGTGCCAGTAGCAACATTCCAAACTACGAGCAGTACTTC. It yields the protein CASSNIPNYEQYF. The gene calls are TRBV19 and TRBJ2-7; D is ambiguous. Trimming pared 6 bases from V and 3 bases from J, leaving 12 bases between. This CDR3 is 13 amino acids long. CDR1 is LNHDA, CDR2 SQIVND, per germline (reference sequence).

This clone was observed at least ten times. This chain joins TRBV3-1 (or the pseudogene TRBV3-2) and TRBJ2-2; D is ambiguous. Germline V gene data show CDR1 as LGHDT and CDR2 as YNNKEL (reference sequence). Trimming removed 0 bases from V and 0 bases from J, with 11 bases in between. The CDR3 length is 17 residues. CDR3: CASSQDQLLANTGELFF. The CDR3 bases are TGTGCCAGCAGCCAAGATCAACTCCTTGCGAACACCGGGGAGCTGTTTTTT.

The V call is TRBV5-1, the J call TRBJ1-4; possible D gene TRBD1, 6 bases. Germline CDR1 reads SGHRS; CDR2 reads YFSETQ. Deletions cut 1 base from V and 3 bases from J, with 10 bases between. The CDR3 covers 15 residues. The chain's CDR3 is CASSLWTDSNEKLFF. DNA of the CDR3: TGCGCCAGCAGCTTGTGGACAGACTCTAATGAAAAACTGTTTTTT.

V usage is TRBV5-1 and J usage is TRBJ2-2, with 9 bases lining up with TRBD1. Looked up from germline, CDR1 is SGHRS and CDR2 is YFSETQ. CDR3 length: 15 amino acids. Germline trimming cut 4 bases from V and 5 bases from J; bases unmatched to any gene: 6. The CDR3 loop is CASSITGTGTGELFF. The CDR3 bases are TGCGCCAGCAGCATAACCGGGACAGGGACCGGGGAGCTGTTTTTT. Full variable domain (outside the CDR3, taken from reference TRBV5-1 and TRBJ2-2): KAGVTQTPRYLIKTRGQQVTLSCSPISGHRSVSWYQQTPGQGLQFLFEYFSETQRNKGNFPGRFSGRQFSNSRSEMNVSTLELGDSALYLCASSITGTGTGELFFGEGSRLTVL.

The chain has TRBV3-1 (or the pseudogene TRBV3-2) and TRBJ2-1, with TRBD1 matching over 9 bases. The ends lost 0 bases at V and 6 bases at J; junction bases unmatched: 12. This CDR3 spans 18 amino acids. Germline CDR1 LGHDT, CDR2 YNNKEL (reference sequence). The CDR3 sequence is CASSQDLFWDREFNEQFF. The CDR3 DNA reads TGTGCCAGCAGCCAAGATCTTTTTTGGGACAGGGAATTCAATGAGCAGTTCTTC.

CDR3 coding DNA: TGTGCCAGCAGCGTAGCCCCAGCGGGACAGGGGACGACAGATACGCAGTATTTT. It is translated as CASSVAPAGQGTTDTQYF. V usage is TRBV9 and J usage is TRBJ2-3, with TRBD1 matching over 10 bases. CDR3 length: 18 amino acids. J was trimmed by 3 bases and V by 0 bases; bases with no gene match: 10. From germline, CDR1 is SGDLS and CDR2 YYNGEE.